These T cell receptor beta chains were read from a single sample in a study of cytomegalovirus exposure and HLA in healthy donors. This table comes from immunoSEQ multiplex PCR, and its TCRdb copy is limited to in-frame clones, with some not included. Found here are 110,000 to 150,000 clones, around 10% of them singletons; the top ten hold around 1.9%. The sequencing sample was made of PBMCs. Receptor source: a male donor in good health and CMV-seronegative. Both conserved end residues are part of each CDR3. Each record gives: V gene, J gene, clone size, D gene, CDR3 protein, CDR3 DNA. A D gene is named only where the DNA matches it firmly. Only part of the rows carry a size: once, few, many, or a class if the clone is expanded.

TRBV15	TRBJ2-7	NA	NA	CATSRSQYEQYF	TGTGCCACCAGCAGATCCCAGTACGAGCAGTACTTC
TRBV27	TRBJ1-6	NA	NA	CASTLGGGANSPLHF	TGTGCCAGCACTCTGGGAGGGGGAGCAAATTCACCCCTCCACTTT
TRBV4-3	TRBJ2-4	NA	TRBD1	CASSQGQGADIQYF	TGCGCCAGCAGCCAGGGACAGGGGGCGGACATTCAGTACTTC
TRBV28	TRBJ1-5	few	TRBD1	CASRPSYRGPNQPQHF	TGTGCCAGCAGGCCCTCCTACAGGGGGCCCAATCAGCCCCAGCATTTT
TRBV28	TRBJ2-7	few	TRBD1	CASRGQGEGYEQYF	TGTGCCAGCAGGGGACAGGGGGAAGGCTACGAGCAGTACTTC
TRBV6-5	TRBJ1-1	NA	TRBD1	CASSYSDRRHTEAFF	TGTGCCAGCAGTTACTCGGACAGGCGACACACTGAAGCTTTCTTT
TRBV7-9	TRBJ1-1	few	NA	CASSAEGGSYTEAFF	TGTGCCAGCAGCGCGGAAGGGGGTAGTTACACTGAAGCTTTCTTT
TRBV6-4	TRBJ2-6	few	NA	CASSRTLSGANVLTF	TGTGCCAGCAGTCGGACACTTTCTGGGGCCAACGTCCTGACTTTC
TRBV7-9	TRBJ2-3	NA	NA	CASSFGGAGTDTQYF	TGTGCCAGCAGCTTCGGGGGAGCGGGCACAGATACGCAGTATTTT
TRBV4-3	TRBJ2-7	NA	NA	CASSQDRGGSYEQYF	TGCGCCAGCAGCCAAGATCGCGGAGGCTCCTACGAGCAGTACTTC
TRBV29-1	TRBJ2-7	few	NA	CSVGSVQGPADEQYF	TGCAGCGTGGGCTCGGTACAGGGACCCGCCGACGAGCAGTACTTC
TRBV6-5	TRBJ2-5	NA	NA	CASSYSRGYGETQYF	TGTGCCAGCAGTTACTCACGGGGGTATGGAGAGACCCAGTACTTC
TRBV30	TRBJ2-1	few	NA	CAWNSPSFYNEQFF	TGTGCCTGGAATAGCCCCTCCTTCTACAATGAGCAGTTCTTC
TRBV6-4	TRBJ2-1	NA	TRBD1	CASSYQGANEQFF	TGTGCCAGCAGTTATCAGGGGGCAAATGAGCAGTTCTTC
TRBV4-1	TRBJ1-1	few	NA	CASSQMAADTEAFF	TGCGCCAGCAGCCAAATGGCCGCTGACACTGAAGCTTTCTTT
TRBV2	TRBJ1-6	few	TRBD1	CASSEGTGGNSPLHF	TGTGCCAGCAGTGAAGGGACAGGGGGCAATTCACCCCTCCACTTT
TRBV6-6	TRBJ1-4	NA	TRBD1	CASSNRGRDEKLFF	TGTGCCAGCAGTAACAGGGGGCGGGATGAAAAACTGTTTTTT
TRBV18	TRBJ1-2	NA	TRBD1	CASSPGQGVFGGSGYTF	TGTGCCAGCTCGCCGGGACAGGGGGTCTTCGGGGGTAGTGGCTACACCTTC
TRBV5-1	TRBJ1-2	few	NA	CASSLAANYGYTF	TGCGCCAGCAGCTTGGCGGCTAACTATGGCTACACCTTC
TRBV28	TRBJ2-3	NA	NA	CASSFWTHRGDTQYF	TGTGCCAGCAGTTTCTGGACTCACCGTGGGGATACGCAGTATTTT
TRBV6-5	TRBJ2-5	NA	TRBD1	CASSYDYGDRGGDQYF	TGTGCCAGCAGTTACGACTACGGGGACAGGGGGGGAGACCAGTACTTC
TRBV6-1	TRBJ2-7	few	NA	CASGRREQYF	TGTGCCAGCGGGAGGCGGGAGCAGTACTTC
TRBV4-3	TRBJ2-2	few	NA	CASSRKPQGLGTGELFF	TGCGCCAGCAGCCGTAAACCTCAGGGCCTTGGGACCGGGGAGCTGTTTTTT
TRBV5-4	TRBJ2-7	NA	TRBD2	CASTSGGPYEQYF	TGTGCCAGTACTAGCGGGGGACCCTACGAGCAGTACTTC
TRBV19	TRBJ2-5	few	NA	CASILEETQYF	TGTGCCAGTATCCTTGAAGAGACCCAGTACTTC
TRBV11-3	TRBJ2-7	NA	NA	CASSAGPRLEQYF	TGTGCCAGCAGCGCGGGACCTAGGCTCGAGCAGTACTTC
TRBV5-1	TRBJ2-3	few	TRBD2	CASSLATSGGGTDTQYF	TGCGCCAGCAGCTTGGCTACTAGCGGGGGGGGCACAGATACGCAGTATTTT